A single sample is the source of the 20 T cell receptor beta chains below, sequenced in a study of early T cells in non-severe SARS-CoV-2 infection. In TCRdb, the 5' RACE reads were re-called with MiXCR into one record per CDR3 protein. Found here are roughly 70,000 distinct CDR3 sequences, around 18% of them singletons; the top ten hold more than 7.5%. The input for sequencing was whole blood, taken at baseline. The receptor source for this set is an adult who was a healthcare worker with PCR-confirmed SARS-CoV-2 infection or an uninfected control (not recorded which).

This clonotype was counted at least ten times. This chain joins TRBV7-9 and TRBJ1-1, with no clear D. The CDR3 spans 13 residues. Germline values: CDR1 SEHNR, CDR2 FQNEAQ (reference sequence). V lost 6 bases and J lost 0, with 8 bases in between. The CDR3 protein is CASSFSVNTEAFF. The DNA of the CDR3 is TGTGCCAGCAGTTTTAGCGTGAACACTGAAGCTTTCTTT.

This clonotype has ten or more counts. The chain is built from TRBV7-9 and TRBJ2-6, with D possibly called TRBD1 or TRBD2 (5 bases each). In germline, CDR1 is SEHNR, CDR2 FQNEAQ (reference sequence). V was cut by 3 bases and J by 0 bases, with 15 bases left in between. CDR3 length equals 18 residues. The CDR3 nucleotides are TGTGCCAGCAGCTTTAGCGTTATTGGGGCCTCTGGGGCCAACGTCCTGACTTTC. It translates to CASSFSVIGASGANVLTF.

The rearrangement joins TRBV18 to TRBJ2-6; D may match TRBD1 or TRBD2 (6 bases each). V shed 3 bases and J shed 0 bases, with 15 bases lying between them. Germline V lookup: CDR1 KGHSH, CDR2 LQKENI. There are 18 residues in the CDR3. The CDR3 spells CASSPNWGASSGANVLTF. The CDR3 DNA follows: TGTGCCAGCTCACCGAATTGGGGGGCAAGCTCTGGGGCCAACGTCCTGACTTTC. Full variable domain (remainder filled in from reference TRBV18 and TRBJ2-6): NAGVMQNPRHLVRRRGQEARLRCSPMKGHSHVYWYRQLPEEGLKFMVYLQKENIIDESGMPKERFSAEFPKEGPSILRIQQVVRGDSAAYFCASSPNWGASSGANVLTFGAGSRLTVL.

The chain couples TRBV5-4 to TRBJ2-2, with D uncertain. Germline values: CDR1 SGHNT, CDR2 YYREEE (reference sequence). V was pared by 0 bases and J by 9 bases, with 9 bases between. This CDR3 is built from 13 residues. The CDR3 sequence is CASSLDLKWELFF. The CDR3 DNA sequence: TGTGCCAGCAGCTTGGACTTGAAATGGGAGCTGTTTTTT.

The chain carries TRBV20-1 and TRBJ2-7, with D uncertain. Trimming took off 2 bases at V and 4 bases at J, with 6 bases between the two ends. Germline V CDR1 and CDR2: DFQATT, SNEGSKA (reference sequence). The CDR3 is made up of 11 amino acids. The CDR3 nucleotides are TGCAGTGCTAGACTAGATTACGAGCAGTACTTC. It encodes CSARLDYEQYF.

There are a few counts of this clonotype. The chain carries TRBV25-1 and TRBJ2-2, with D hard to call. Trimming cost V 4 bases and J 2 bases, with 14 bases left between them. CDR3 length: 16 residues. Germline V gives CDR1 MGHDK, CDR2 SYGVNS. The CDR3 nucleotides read TGTGCCAGCAGTGCGCAAGAGAGTCTAAACACCGGGGAGCTGTTTTTT. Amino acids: CASSAQESLNTGELFF.

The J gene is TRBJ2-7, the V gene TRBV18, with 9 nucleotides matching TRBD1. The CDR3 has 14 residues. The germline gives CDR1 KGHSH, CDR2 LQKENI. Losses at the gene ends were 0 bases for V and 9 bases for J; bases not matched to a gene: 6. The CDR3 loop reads CASSPPTGGSGQYF. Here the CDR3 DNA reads TGTGCCAGCTCACCACCGACAGGGGGTTCTGGGCAGTACTTC.

The CDR3 sequence: CASSQEIVADTQYF. The CDR3 coding sequence is TGCGCCAGCAGCCAAGAAATCGTGGCAGATACGCAGTATTTT. The chain employs TRBV4-3 and TRBJ2-3; D is ambiguous. This CDR3 has 14 amino acids. CDR1 and CDR2 from the germline V gene are LGHNA and YSLEER. Between the trimmed V and J ends, which lost 0 bases and 4 bases, there was a span of 8 bases.

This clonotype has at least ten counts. This CDR3 is CASSPGLALDTQYF. For the CDR3, the DNA is TGCGCCAGCAGCCCGGGACTAGCTTTGGATACGCAGTATTTT. The rearrangement uses TRBV5-1 and TRBJ2-3; 9 bases align to TRBD2. In germline, CDR1 is SGHRS, CDR2 YFSETQ. The CDR3 consists of 14 residues. With V trimmed by 4 bases and J by 6 bases, 6 bases remained unmatched.

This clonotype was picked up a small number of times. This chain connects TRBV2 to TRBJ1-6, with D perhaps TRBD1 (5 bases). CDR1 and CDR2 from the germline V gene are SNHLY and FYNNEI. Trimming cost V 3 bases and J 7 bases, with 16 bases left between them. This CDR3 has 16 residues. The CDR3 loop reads CASSDPGPSPNSPLHF. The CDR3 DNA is TGTGCCAGCAGTGATCCGGGACCCTCGCCGAATTCACCCCTCCACTTT.

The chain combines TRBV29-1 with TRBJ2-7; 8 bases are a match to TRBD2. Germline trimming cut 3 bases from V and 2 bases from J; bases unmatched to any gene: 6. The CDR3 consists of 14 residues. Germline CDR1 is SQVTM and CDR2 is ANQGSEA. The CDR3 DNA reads TGCAGCGTTGAGAAAGGGACTAGTCCCTACGAGCAGTACTTC. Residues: CSVEKGTSPYEQYF.

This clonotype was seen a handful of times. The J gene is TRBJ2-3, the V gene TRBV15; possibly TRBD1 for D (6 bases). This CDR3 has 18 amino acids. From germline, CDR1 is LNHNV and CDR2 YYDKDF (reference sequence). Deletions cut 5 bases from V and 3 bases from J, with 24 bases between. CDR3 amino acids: CATSAPLLLDSPTDTQYF. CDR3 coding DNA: TGTGCCACCAGCGCTCCCCTACTTTTGGACAGTCCTACAGATACGCAGTATTTT.

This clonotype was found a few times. CDR3 region: CASSLAGSMNTEAFF. CDR3 in DNA: TGTGCCAGCTCACTCGCGGGGAGCATGAACACTGAAGCTTTCTTT. This chain uses TRBV18 with TRBJ1-1, with D uncertain. The germline gives CDR1 KGHSH, CDR2 LQKENI. There are 15 residues in the CDR3. V dropped 4 bases and J dropped 0 bases, with 12 bases sitting between them.

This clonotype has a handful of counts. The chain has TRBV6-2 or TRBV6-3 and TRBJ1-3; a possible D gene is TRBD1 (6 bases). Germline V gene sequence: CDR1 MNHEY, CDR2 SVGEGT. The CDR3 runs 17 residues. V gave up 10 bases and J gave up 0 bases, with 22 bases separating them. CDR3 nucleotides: TGTGCCACCGAAGAATTCCGGGACACGGTCTCTGGAAACACCATATATTTT. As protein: CATEEFRDTVSGNTIYF.

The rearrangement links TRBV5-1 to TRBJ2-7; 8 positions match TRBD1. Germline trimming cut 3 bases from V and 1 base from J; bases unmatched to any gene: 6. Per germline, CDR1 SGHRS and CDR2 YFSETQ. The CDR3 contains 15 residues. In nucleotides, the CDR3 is TGCGCCAGCAGCTCCGGGACAGGATTATCCTACGAGCAGTACTTC. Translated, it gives CASSSGTGLSYEQYF.

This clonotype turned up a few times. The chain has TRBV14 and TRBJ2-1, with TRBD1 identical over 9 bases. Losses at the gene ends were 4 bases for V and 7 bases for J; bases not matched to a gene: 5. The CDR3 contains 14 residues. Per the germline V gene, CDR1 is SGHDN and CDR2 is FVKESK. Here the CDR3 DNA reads TGTGCCAGCAGCCCGGGACAGGGTTGGAATGAGCAGTTCTTC. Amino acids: CASSPGQGWNEQFF.

CDR3 in DNA: TGCAGCGTAAAAGTGACCCAAAGCGCTGAAGCTTTCTTT. Amino acid sequence: CSVKVTQSAEAFF. The chain is built from TRBV29-1 and TRBJ1-1, with D unclear. Germline CDR1 is SQVTM and CDR2 is ANQGSEA. V was trimmed by 6 bases and J by 6 bases, leaving 17 bases between them. This CDR3 region has 13 residues. The whole variable domain, remainder taken from reference TRBV29-1 and TRBJ1-1, is SAVISQKPSRDICQRGTSLTIQCQVDSQVTMMFWYRQQPGQSLTLIATANQGSEATYESGFVIDKFPISRPNLTFSTLTVSNMSPEDSSIYLCSVKVTQSAEAFFGQGTRLTVV.

The CDR3 bases are TGCAGTGCTAGCAGGGGGGACACTGAAGCTTTCTTT. It codes for CSASRGDTEAFF. The chain combines TRBV20-1 with TRBJ1-1; 7 nucleotides line up with TRBD1. This CDR3 region has 12 residues. Germline CDR1 is DFQATT and CDR2 is SNEGSKA (reference sequence). After removal of 3 bases from V and 3 bases from J, the junction contained 1 base not matched to a gene.

The chain's CDR3 is CASSLGRVATGELFF. DNA for the CDR3: TGCGCCAGCAGCTTGGGCAGGGTTGCCACCGGGGAGCTGTTTTTT. This chain connects TRBV5-1 to TRBJ2-2; TRBD1 is a possible D gene (5 bases). Germline V CDR1 and CDR2: SGHRS, YFSETQ. Trimming stripped 0 bases from V and 4 bases from J, with 10 bases between. The CDR3 totals 15 residues.

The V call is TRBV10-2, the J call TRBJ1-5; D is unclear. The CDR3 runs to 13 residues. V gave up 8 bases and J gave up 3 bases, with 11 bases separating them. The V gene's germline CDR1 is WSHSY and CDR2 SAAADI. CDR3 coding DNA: TGCGCCAGCTTGGCGGGATACAATCAGCCCCAGCATTTT. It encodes CASLAGYNQPQHF.